These 9 T cell receptor beta chains originate from one sample sequenced in a study of response to subunit inactivated influenza vaccine. TCRdb reprocessed the RT-PCR reads with MiXCR, giving one entry per CDR3 protein. The sample includes 610,000 or so distinct CDR3 sequences, around 13% of them seen just once. The source was PBMCs from blood, collected about 12 days after vaccination. The receptors come from a man aged 45 to 65 who received an inactivated influenza vaccine.

The CDR3 here is CASSLQGKAKNIQYF. The CDR3 bases are TGTGCCAGCAGCTTACAGGGCAAGGCCAAAAACATTCAGTACTTC. The V gene is TRBV11-1, the J gene TRBJ2-4, with D possibly matching TRBD1 (5 bases). The CDR3 extends over 15 amino acids. Trimming cost V 2 bases and J 1 base, with 9 bases left between them. Germline CDR1 and CDR2: SGHAT and FQDESV (reference sequence).

This clonotype was seen many times. V usage is TRBV5-1 and J usage is TRBJ2-3; 11 positions agree with TRBD2. CDR3 length: 16 amino acids. Germline loops: CDR1 SGHRS, CDR2 YFSETQ. The V segment lost 4 bases and the J segment 4 bases; nucleotides outside the gene matches: 8. For the CDR3, the DNA is TGCGCCAGCAGCCCTAGACTAGCGGGGTCCTCAGATACGCAGTATTTT. This sequence encodes CASSPRLAGSSDTQYF.

This clonotype was recorded a few times. The chain uses TRBV20-1 and TRBJ1-6; D unresolved. The CDR3 is 13 residues long. V gave up 4 bases and J gave up 7 bases, with 11 bases separating them. The germline gives CDR1 DFQATT, CDR2 SNEGSKA (reference sequence). CDR3 bases: TGCAGTGCTACTGAGGTTGTGAATTCACCCCTCCACTTT. This gives the protein CSATEVVNSPLHF.

The rearrangement joins TRBV28 to TRBJ2-5; tentatively, D is TRBD1 or TRBD2 (5 bases each). Per germline, CDR1 MDHEN and CDR2 SYDVKM. The CDR3 has 14 amino acids. Trimming cost V 5 bases and J 5 bases, with 15 bases left between them. CDR3 sequence (DNA): TGTGCCAGCAGTCAGCAGGGAGTGGAGGAGACCCAGTACTTC. Encoded protein: CASSQQGVEETQYF.

This clonotype has only a few counts. V is TRBV7-9 and J is TRBJ1-1, with no clear D. Germline CDR1 and CDR2: SEHNR and FQNEAQ (reference sequence). The CDR3 contains 13 residues. V lost 4 bases and J 6 bases, leaving 12 bases between the germline ends. This chain's CDR3 is CASSYLGMAEAFF. Written as DNA, the CDR3 is TGTGCCAGCAGCTACCTCGGGATGGCTGAAGCTTTCTTT. Together with reference TRBV7-9 and TRBJ1-1, the CDR3 gives the full variable domain: DTGVSQNPRHKITKRGQNVTFRCDPISEHNRLYWYRQTLGQGPEFLTYFQNEAQLEKSRLLSDRFSAERPKGSFSTLEIQRTEQGDSAMYLCASSYLGMAEAFFGQGTRLTVV.

This chain uses TRBV12-3 or TRBV12-4 with TRBJ2-5; TRBD1 matches 12 bases. The CDR3 has 15 amino acids. Trimming cost V 5 bases and J 5 bases; bases outside gene matches: 6. CDR3 amino acids: CASSRGQGAVETQYF. The CDR3 DNA reads TGTGCCAGCAGTAGGGGACAGGGGGCGGTGGAGACCCAGTACTTC.

This chain joins TRBV20-1 and TRBJ2-3; 10 bases are a match to TRBD2. With V trimmed by 5 bases and J by 7 bases, 12 bases remained unmatched. The germline gives CDR1 DFQATT, CDR2 SNEGSKA (reference sequence). This CDR3 region has 15 residues. CDR3 DNA sequence: TGCAGTGCTCTCCCCGTTAGCGGGGGGTTAAATACGCAGTATTTT. Its translation: CSALPVSGGLNTQYF.

A few counts support this clonotype. The chain is built from TRBV5-1 and TRBJ1-6; 11 nucleotides align to TRBD1. J was trimmed by 8 bases and V by 3 bases; bases with no gene match: 4. The length of the CDR3 is 15 residues. From germline, CDR1 is SGHRS and CDR2 YFSETQ. The CDR3 is CASSSSDRGHSPLHF. The CDR3 DNA reads TGCGCCAGCAGCTCGTCGGACAGGGGGCATTCACCCCTCCACTTT.

This clonotype was counted at least ten times. The chain links TRBV4-2 to TRBJ2-5; 7 positions match TRBD1. In germline, CDR1 is LGHNA, CDR2 YNFKEQ. The V and J ends lost 4 bases and 2 bases, in that order; junction bases with no gene match: 7. The CDR3 has 15 residues. This CDR3 is CASSRGGQPQETQYF. DNA of the CDR3: TGTGCCAGCAGCCGAGGGGGACAGCCACAAGAGACCCAGTACTTC.